This record looks at one TCR beta chain sequence and its context. The antigen is undetermined. Germline loops: CDR1 SGHNT, CDR2 YYREEE (reference sequence). This CDR3 has 11 residues. It was healthy bone marrow donors who served as donors. This specimen belongs to a study of cytomegalovirus exposure and HLA in healthy donors. About the research overall: Unique TCRs numbering some 80 million, obtained from HLA-typed donors, made up an early data release. Findings and caveats of the study: Clonal expansion, a later analysis showed, was greater in HLA-associated TCR beta chains than in equally common others. The listing of 150 to 200 TCR beta chains classed them as cytomegalovirus-associated.

PCR amplification relied on 60 Vbeta primers (plus 13 Jbeta primers). Measured with immunoSEQ multiplex PCR; TCRdb has only the in-frame clones, and not every one. The sample consists of fewer than 200,000 clones, 55% to 80% of them appearing once. The J gene is TRBJ2-5, the V gene TRBV5-4; no firm D call. TRBJ2-7 matches the DNA end more closely, so the J call is doubtful. The source of this sequence is a woman aged 18-29 years in good health and CMV-seropositive. Material: PBMCs. The DNA of the CDR3 is TGTGCCAGCAGCTTGGGATACGAGCAGTACTTC. It yields the protein CASSLGYEQYF.